The 17 T cell receptor beta chains below come from one sample, sequenced in a study of shared clonotypes between healthy human individuals. TCRdb keeps only in-frame clones here, not all; method: immunoSEQ multiplex PCR. In the table there are some 1.5 million clones, roughly 96% of which are singletons. Sequencing input: naive CD4+ T cells sorted from blood. The sample's subset: CD45RA+ positively selected. These receptors were taken from a man aged 25 to 45 in good health.

J is TRBJ2-2 and V is TRBV7-2; D is undetermined. V dropped 5 bases and J dropped 7 bases, with 11 bases sitting between them. The length of the CDR3 is 13 residues. CDR1 is SGHTA and CDR2 is FQGNSA in the germline V gene. CDR3 sequence: CASSQPPYGELFF. The DNA of the CDR3 is TGTGCCAGCAGCCAGCCCCCCTACGGGGAGCTGTTTTTT.

V usage is TRBV5-4 and J usage is TRBJ2-7, with D perhaps TRBD2 (6 bases). Looked up from germline, CDR1 is SGHNT and CDR2 is YYREEE (reference sequence). The CDR3 spans 13 residues. Between the trimmed V and J ends, which lost 0 bases and 4 bases, there was a span of 8 bases. The CDR3 coding sequence is TGTGCCAGCAGCTTGGATAGCGGTTACGAGCAGTACTTC. Translating gives CASSLDSGYEQYF.

The chain carries TRBV29-1 and TRBJ1-1; possibly TRBD1 for D (5 bases). The V and J ends lost 6 bases and 0 bases respectively, with 14 bases between them. Germline-derived CDR1 and CDR2 are SQVTM and ANQGSEA. This CDR3 contains 14 residues. The CDR3 region is CSVRRDGLNTEAFF. The CDR3 DNA reads TGCAGCGTGAGAAGGGACGGTTTGAACACTGAAGCTTTCTTT.

This chain connects TRBV7-9 to TRBJ1-2; maybe TRBD1 (6 bases). CDR3 size: 14 residues. V was clipped by 0 bases and J by 8 bases, with 13 bases between them. From germline, CDR1 is SEHNR and CDR2 FQNEAQ (reference sequence). The CDR3 DNA reads TGTGCCAGCAGCTTAGCAGTACCTACAGGGGGCTACACCTTC. This codes for CASSLAVPTGGYTF.

This chain joins TRBV9 and TRBJ2-5; 7 bases line up with TRBD2. V was clipped by 2 bases and J by 7 bases; unmatched bases: 8. The germline V gene has CDR1 SGDLS and CDR2 YYNGEE. CDR3 length: 14 amino acids. CDR3 loop: CASSVLAASGTQYF. CDR3 DNA: TGTGCCAGCAGCGTTCTAGCGGCCTCCGGGACCCAGTACTTC.

This chain uses TRBV5-1 with TRBJ2-3; TRBD2 aligns across 12 bases. Germline lookup yields CDR1 SGHRS and CDR2 YFSETQ. V lost 0 bases, J lost 0 bases, and 5 bases stayed unmatched. This CDR3 is built from 18 residues. CDR3 loop: CASSLGLAGVTSTDTQYF. The CDR3 DNA reads as TGCGCCAGCAGCTTGGGACTAGCGGGAGTCACTAGCACAGATACGCAGTATTTT. Supplemented by reference TRBV5-1 and TRBJ2-3, the full variable domain reads KAGVTQTPRYLIKTRGQQVTLSCSPISGHRSVSWYQQTPGQGLQFLFEYFSETQRNKGNFPGRFSGRQFSNSRSEMNVSTLELGDSALYLCASSLGLAGVTSTDTQYFGPGTRLTVL.

CDR3 loop: CASSPIPPFSGNTIYF. As DNA, the CDR3 is TGTGCCAGCTCACCAATCCCCCCTTTCTCTGGAAACACCATATATTTT. This sequence joins TRBV18 and TRBJ1-3; no firm D call. V was pared by 2 bases and J by 0 bases, with 11 bases between. In germline, CDR1 is KGHSH, CDR2 LQKENI. CDR3 size: 16 residues.

Here the CDR3 reads CASSESGLSEQFF. The CDR3 bases are TGTGCCAGCAGCGAAAGCGGGCTCTCTGAGCAGTTCTTC. The rearrangement links TRBV6-1 to TRBJ2-1, with D tentatively TRBD2 (6 bases). V lost 6 bases to trimming and J lost 9 bases, with 15 bases between them. Germline V gene lookup returns CDR1 MNHNS and CDR2 SASEGT. The CDR3 has 13 residues.

The sample holds one count of this clone. This chain uses TRBV9 with TRBJ2-6; D is ambiguous. The CDR3 is made up of 18 amino acids. Between the trimmed V and J ends, which lost 1 base and 0 bases, there was a span of 14 bases. From germline, CDR1 is SGDLS and CDR2 YYNGEE. The CDR3 spells CASSVLWGTPSGANVLTF. CDR3 in DNA: TGTGCCAGCAGCGTACTCTGGGGAACCCCCTCTGGGGCCAACGTCCTGACTTTC.

The chain links TRBV10-3 to TRBJ2-3; 16 positions agree with TRBD2. With 11 bases clipped from V and 7 bases from J, the junction kept 12 bases outside the gene matches. In germline, CDR1 is ENHRY, CDR2 SYGVKD. The CDR3 has 16 residues. The CDR3 loop is CASLEGLAGGSNTQYF. The CDR3 DNA is TGTGCCTCGCTCGAGGGACTAGCGGGAGGGTCTAATACGCAGTATTTT.

The chain uses TRBV19 and TRBJ1-5; D ambiguous. The germline V gene encodes CDR1 LNHDA and CDR2 SQIVND (reference sequence). This CDR3 spans 13 amino acids. Trimming cost V 5 bases and J 2 bases, with 7 bases left between them. The CDR3 coding sequence is TGTGCCAGTAGTTTCGACGGCAATCAGCCCCAGCATTTT. As protein: CASSFDGNQPQHF.

The CDR3 DNA is TGTGCCAGCTCACGACGGCAGGGAGACACCGGGGAGCTGTTTTTT. Encoded protein: CASSRRQGDTGELFF. The chain recombines TRBV18 with TRBJ2-2; D is possibly TRBD1 or TRBD2 (5 bases each). CDR3 size: 15 residues. Germline CDR1 reads KGHSH; CDR2 reads LQKENI. V lost 4 bases, J lost 3 bases, and 12 bases lay in between. Looking up the rest from reference TRBV18 and TRBJ2-2 gives the full variable domain: NAGVMQNPRHLVRRRGQEARLRCSPMKGHSHVYWYRQLPEEGLKFMVYLQKENIIDESGMPKERFSAEFPKEGPSILRIQQVVRGDSAAYFCASSRRQGDTGELFFGEGSRLTVL.

Points on this clone: The same CDR3 is also encoded by other DNA sequences in this sample. The J gene is TRBJ2-1, the V gene TRBV5-1; TRBD2 matches 7 bases. The CDR3 is 14 amino acids. Germline lookup yields CDR1 SGHRS and CDR2 YFSETQ. With 4 bases clipped from V and 3 bases from J, the junction kept 4 bases outside the gene matches. CDR3 sequence reads: CASSPLADYNEQFF. In DNA, the CDR3 is TGCGCCAGCAGCCCTCTAGCGGACTACAATGAGCAGTTCTTC.

This chain connects TRBV21-1 to TRBJ2-7; the table's D call TRBD1 went unverified against the DNA. TRBV21-1 constitutes a pseudogene. The length of the CDR3 is 14 residues. The CDR3 sequence: CASSTWDSRGEQYF. The CDR3 region has the DNA TGTGCCAGCAGCACTTGGGACAGTCGGGGCGAGCAGTACTTC.

The chain links TRBV11-3 to TRBJ2-2; 8 nucleotides agree with TRBD1. The germline gives CDR1 SGHNT, CDR2 YENEEA. Losses at the gene ends were 5 bases for V and 1 base for J; bases not matched to a gene: 6. This CDR3 region has 16 residues. Written as DNA, the CDR3 is TGTGCCAGCAGCCACCAGGGGGCAGGGAACACCGGGGAGCTGTTTTTT. Residues: CASSHQGAGNTGELFF.

With regard to this clone: The sample carries other DNA sequences with the same CDR3. The chain has TRBV7-6 and TRBJ2-7; weak D call: TRBD2 (6 bases). The ends were cut back, 1 base at V and 6 bases at J, with 10 bases in the middle. Germline values: CDR1 SGHVS, CDR2 FNYEAQ. There are 13 residues in the CDR3. The CDR3 reads CASSLGRGGEQYF. DNA of the CDR3: TGTGCCAGCAGCTTAGGTCGGGGAGGCGAGCAGTACTTC.

J is TRBJ1-4 and V is TRBV15; D ambiguous. The V end was cut by 0 bases, the J end by 5 bases, with 7 bases between. The germline V gene encodes CDR1 LNHNV and CDR2 YYDKDF (reference sequence). This CDR3 contains 14 residues. The CDR3 nucleotides are TGTGCCACCAGCAGAGATCGGCGAAATGAAAAACTGTTTTTT. Residues: CATSRDRRNEKLFF.